This T cell receptor beta chain stems from a study of T cell repertoires in cytomegalovirus infection. The wider study: As its CMV epitopes, the study selected recently identified HLA-C-restricted and well-studied HLA-B-restricted targets.

Of note for this clonotype: Its antigen is as yet unknown.

The J segment lost 8 bases and the V segment lost 0 bases, leaving 8 bases of the junction unmatched. Germline values: CDR1 LGHNA, CDR2 YNFKEQ. This CDR3 contains 15 residues. MiXCR, run by TCRdb on the reads, gives a single entry per CDR3 protein. Counted here are under 200,000 distinct CDR3 sequences, roughly 20% occurring once; the ten biggest clones make up 20% to 30%. This chain links TRBV4-2 with TRBJ1-2, with 8 bases that match TRBD1. The input for sequencing was CD8+ T cells from cultured PBMCs, taken from culture after CMV antigen stimulation. This sequence was found in a human donor in good health (CMV status not recorded). Some clones in this sample may be carry-over from other donors' samples. As DNA, the CDR3 is TGTGCCAGCAGCCAAGAGCAGGGGGCGCCGAGGGGCTACACCTTC. The encoded protein is CASSQEQGAPRGYTF.